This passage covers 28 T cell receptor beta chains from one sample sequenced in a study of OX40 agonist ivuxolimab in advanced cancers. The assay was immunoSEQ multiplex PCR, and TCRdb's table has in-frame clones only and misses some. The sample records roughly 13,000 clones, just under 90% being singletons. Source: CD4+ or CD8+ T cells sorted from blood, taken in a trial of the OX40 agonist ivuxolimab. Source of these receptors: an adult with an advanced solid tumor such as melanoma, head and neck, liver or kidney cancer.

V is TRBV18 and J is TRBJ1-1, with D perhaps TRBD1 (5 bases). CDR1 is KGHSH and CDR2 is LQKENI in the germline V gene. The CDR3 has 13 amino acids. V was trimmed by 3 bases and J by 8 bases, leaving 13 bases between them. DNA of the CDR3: TGTGCCAGCTCACCGCCGGGGCGCCCAGAAGCTTTCTTT. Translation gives CASSPPGRPEAFF.

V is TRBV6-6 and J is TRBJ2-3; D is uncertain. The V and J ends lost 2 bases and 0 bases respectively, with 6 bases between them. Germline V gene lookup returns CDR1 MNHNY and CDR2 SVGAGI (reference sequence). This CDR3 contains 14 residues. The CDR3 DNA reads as TGTGCCAGCAGTTACCGGAGCAGCACAGATACGCAGTATTTT. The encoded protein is CASSYRSSTDTQYF.

CDR3: CASSLGLAAYNEQFF. CDR3 sequence (DNA): TGTGCCAGCAGCTTGGGACTAGCGGCCTACAATGAGCAGTTCTTC. The rearrangement joins TRBV7-3 to TRBJ2-1, with 11 bases aligning to TRBD2. Trimming removed 3 bases from V and 2 bases from J; junction bases left unmatched: 0. This CDR3 has 15 amino acids. Per germline, CDR1 SGHTA and CDR2 FQGTGA.

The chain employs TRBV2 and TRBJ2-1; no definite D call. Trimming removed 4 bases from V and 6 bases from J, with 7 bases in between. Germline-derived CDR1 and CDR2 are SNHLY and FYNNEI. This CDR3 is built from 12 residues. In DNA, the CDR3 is TGTGCCAGCAGTGTTTCATTCAATGAGCAGTTCTTC. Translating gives CASSVSFNEQFF.

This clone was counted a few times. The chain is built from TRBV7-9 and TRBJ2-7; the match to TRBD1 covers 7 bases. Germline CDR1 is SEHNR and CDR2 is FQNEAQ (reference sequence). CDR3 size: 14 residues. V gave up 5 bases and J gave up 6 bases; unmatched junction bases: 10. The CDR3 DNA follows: TGTGCCAGCAGCCCGGGGACAGCTGGGAGCGAGCAGTACTTC. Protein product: CASSPGTAGSEQYF.

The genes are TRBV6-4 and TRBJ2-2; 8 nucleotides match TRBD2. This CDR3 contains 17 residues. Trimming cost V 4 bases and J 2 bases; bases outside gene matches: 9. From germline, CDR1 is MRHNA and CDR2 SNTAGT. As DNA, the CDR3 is TGTGCCAGCAGTGGGGAAGCACTAGCGGCCAACACCGGGGAGCTGTTTTTT. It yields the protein CASSGEALAANTGELFF.

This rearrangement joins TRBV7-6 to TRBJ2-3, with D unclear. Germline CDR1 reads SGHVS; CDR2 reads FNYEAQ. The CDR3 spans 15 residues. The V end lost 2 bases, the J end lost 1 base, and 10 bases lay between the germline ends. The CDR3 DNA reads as TGTGCCAGCAGCTTAATTCGTTCCCGCACAGATACGCAGTATTTT. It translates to CASSLIRSRTDTQYF.

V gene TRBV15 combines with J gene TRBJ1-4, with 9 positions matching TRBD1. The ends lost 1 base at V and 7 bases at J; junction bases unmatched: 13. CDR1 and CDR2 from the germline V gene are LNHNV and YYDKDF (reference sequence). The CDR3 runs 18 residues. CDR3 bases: TGTGCCACCAGCAGAGGAACCGGGACAGGGTTTGTCGGTGAAAAACTGTTTTTT. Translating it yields CATSRGTGTGFVGEKLFF. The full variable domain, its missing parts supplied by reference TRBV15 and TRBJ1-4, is DAMVIQNPRYQVTQFGKPVTLSCSQTLNHNVMYWYQQKSSQAPKLLFHYYDKDFNNEADTPDNFQSRRPNTSFCFLDIRSPGLGDTAMYLCATSRGTGTGFVGEKLFFGSGTQLSVL.

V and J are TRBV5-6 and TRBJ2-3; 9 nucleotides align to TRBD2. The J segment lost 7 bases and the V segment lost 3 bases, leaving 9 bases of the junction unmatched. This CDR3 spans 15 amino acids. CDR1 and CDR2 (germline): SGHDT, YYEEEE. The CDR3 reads CASSSGGGARYTQYF. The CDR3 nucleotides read TGTGCCAGCAGCTCTGGCGGGGGGGCCAGGTATACGCAGTATTTT.

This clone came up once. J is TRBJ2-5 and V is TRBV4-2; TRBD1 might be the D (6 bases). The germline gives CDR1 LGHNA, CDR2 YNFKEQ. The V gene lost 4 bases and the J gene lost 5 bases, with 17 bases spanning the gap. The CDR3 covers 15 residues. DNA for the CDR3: TGTGCCAGCAGCCTTCTAGGGGGTAGGGGGGAGACCCAGTACTTC. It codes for CASSLLGGRGETQYF.

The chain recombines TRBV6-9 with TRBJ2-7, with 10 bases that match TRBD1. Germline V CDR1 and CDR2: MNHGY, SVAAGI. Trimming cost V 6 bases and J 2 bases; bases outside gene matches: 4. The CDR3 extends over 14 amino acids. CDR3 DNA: TGTGCCAGCAGGAGACAGGGGGCGGCCTACGAGCAGTACTTC. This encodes CASRRQGAAYEQYF.

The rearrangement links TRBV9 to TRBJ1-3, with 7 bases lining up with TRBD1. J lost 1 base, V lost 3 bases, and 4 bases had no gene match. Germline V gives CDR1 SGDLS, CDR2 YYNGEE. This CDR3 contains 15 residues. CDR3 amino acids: CASSGQGLSGNTIYF. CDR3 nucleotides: TGTGCCAGCAGCGGACAGGGATTATCTGGAAACACCATATATTTT.

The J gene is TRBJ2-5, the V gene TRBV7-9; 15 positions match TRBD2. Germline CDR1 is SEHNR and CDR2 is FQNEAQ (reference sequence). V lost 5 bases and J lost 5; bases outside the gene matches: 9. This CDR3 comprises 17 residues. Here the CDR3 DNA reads TGTGCCAGCAGCCGCGGACTAGCGGGGGGGGTGAGGGAGACCCAGTACTTC. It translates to CASSRGLAGGVRETQYF.

Written as DNA, the CDR3 is TGTGCCAGCAGTTACTCGACGGGACGCAACTCCTACGAGCAGTACTTC. Residues: CASSYSTGRNSYEQYF. J is TRBJ2-7 and V is TRBV6-5; D possibly uses TRBD1 or TRBD2 (5 bases each). This CDR3 is 16 amino acids long. Germline V gives CDR1 MNHEY, CDR2 SVGAGI. Trimming took off 0 bases at V and 0 bases at J, with 12 bases between the two ends.

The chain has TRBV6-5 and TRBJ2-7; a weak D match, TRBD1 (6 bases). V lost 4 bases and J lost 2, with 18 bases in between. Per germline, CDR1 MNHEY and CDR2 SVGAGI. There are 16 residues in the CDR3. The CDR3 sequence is CASSSVETGPPYEQYF. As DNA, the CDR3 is TGTGCCAGCAGTTCGGTTGAGACAGGTCCCCCCTACGAGCAGTACTTC.

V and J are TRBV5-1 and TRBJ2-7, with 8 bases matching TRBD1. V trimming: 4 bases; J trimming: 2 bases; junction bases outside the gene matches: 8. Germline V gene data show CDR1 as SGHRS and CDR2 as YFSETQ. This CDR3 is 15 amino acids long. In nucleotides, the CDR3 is TGCGCCAGCAGCCCGAGGACAGGGACTCCCTACGAGCAGTACTTC. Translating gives CASSPRTGTPYEQYF.

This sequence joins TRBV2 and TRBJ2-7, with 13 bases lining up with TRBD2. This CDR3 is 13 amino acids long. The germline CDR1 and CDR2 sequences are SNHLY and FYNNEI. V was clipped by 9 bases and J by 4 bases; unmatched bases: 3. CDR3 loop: CASRLAGGYEQYF. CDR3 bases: TGTGCCAGTCGACTAGCGGGGGGTTACGAGCAGTACTTC.

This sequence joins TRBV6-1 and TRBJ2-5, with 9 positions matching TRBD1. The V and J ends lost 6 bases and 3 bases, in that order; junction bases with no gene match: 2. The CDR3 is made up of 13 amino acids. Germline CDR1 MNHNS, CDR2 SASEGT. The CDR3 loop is CASRGQGKETQYF. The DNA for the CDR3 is TGTGCCAGCAGGGGACAGGGAAAAGAGACCCAGTACTTC.

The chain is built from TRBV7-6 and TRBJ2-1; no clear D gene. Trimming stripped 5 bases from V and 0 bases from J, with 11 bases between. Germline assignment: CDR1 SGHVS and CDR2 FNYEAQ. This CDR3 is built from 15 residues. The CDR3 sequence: CASSAGPGSYNEQFF. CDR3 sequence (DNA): TGTGCCAGCAGCGCAGGACCAGGCTCCTACAATGAGCAGTTCTTC.

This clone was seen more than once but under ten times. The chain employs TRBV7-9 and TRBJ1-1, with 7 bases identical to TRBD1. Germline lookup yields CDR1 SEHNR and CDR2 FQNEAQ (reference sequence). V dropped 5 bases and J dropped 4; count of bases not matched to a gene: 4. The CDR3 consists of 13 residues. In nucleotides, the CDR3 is TGTGCCAGCAGCGCTCCAGGGGGCACTGAAGCTTTCTTT. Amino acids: CASSAPGGTEAFF.

The CDR3 spells CASSPGQGSLNIQYF. The CDR3 DNA follows: TGCGCCAGCAGCCCCGGCCAGGGGTCCCTAAACATTCAGTACTTC. V gene TRBV5-1 combines with J gene TRBJ2-4; D may be TRBD1 (6 bases). CDR3 length: 15 amino acids. In germline, CDR1 is SGHRS, CDR2 YFSETQ. Trimming pared 4 bases from V and 6 bases from J, leaving 17 bases between.

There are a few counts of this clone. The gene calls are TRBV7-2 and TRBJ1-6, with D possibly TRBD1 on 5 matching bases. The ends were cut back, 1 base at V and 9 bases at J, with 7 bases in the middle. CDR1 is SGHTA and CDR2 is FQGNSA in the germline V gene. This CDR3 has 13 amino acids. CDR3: CASSLGDVSPLHF. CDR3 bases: TGTGCCAGCAGCTTAGGGGACGTTTCACCCCTCCACTTT.

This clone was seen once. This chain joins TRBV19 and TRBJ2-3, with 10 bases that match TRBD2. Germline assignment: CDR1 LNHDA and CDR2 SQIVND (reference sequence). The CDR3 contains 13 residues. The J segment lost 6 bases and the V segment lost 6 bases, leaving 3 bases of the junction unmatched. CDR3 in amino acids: CASRLAGADTQYF. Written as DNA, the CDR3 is TGTGCCAGTAGGCTAGCGGGGGCTGATACGCAGTATTTT. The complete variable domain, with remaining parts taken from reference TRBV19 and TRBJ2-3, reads DGGITQSPKYLFRKEGQNVTLSCEQNLNHDAMYWYRQDPGQGLRLIYYSQIVNDFQKGDIAEGYSVSREKKESFPLTVTSAQKNPTAFYLCASRLAGADTQYFGPGTRLTVL.

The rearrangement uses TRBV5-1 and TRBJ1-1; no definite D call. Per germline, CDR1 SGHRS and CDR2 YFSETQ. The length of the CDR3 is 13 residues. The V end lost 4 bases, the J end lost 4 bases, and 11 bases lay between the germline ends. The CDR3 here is CASSQPPRTEAFF. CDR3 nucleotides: TGCGCCAGCAGCCAACCCCCGCGCACTGAAGCTTTCTTT. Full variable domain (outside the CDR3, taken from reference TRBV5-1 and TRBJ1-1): KAGVTQTPRYLIKTRGQQVTLSCSPISGHRSVSWYQQTPGQGLQFLFEYFSETQRNKGNFPGRFSGRQFSNSRSEMNVSTLELGDSALYLCASSQPPRTEAFFGQGTRLTVV.

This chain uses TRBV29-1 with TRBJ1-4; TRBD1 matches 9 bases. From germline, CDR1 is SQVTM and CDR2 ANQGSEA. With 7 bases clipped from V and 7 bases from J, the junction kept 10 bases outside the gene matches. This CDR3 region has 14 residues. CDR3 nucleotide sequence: TGCAGCGCCCAGGACAGGGGAAATAGTGAAAAACTGTTTTTT. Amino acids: CSAQDRGNSEKLFF.

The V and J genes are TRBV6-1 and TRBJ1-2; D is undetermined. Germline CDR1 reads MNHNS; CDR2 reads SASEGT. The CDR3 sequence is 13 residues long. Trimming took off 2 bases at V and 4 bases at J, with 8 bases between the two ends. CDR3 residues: CASSETGIYGYTF. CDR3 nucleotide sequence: TGTGCCAGCAGTGAAACTGGGATCTATGGCTACACCTTC.

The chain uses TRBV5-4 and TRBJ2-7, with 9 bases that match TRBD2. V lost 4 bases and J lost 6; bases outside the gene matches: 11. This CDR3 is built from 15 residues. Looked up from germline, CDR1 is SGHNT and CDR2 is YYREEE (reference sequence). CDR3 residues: CASSGTGTSSGEQYF. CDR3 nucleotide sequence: TGTGCCAGCAGCGGAACCGGGACTAGCTCCGGCGAGCAGTACTTC. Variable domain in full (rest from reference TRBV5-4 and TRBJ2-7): ETGVTQSPTHLIKTRGQQVTLRCSSQSGHNTVSWYQQALGQGPQFIFQYYREEENGRGNFPPRFSGLQFPNYSSELNVNALELDDSALYLCASSGTGTSSGEQYFGPGTRLTVT.

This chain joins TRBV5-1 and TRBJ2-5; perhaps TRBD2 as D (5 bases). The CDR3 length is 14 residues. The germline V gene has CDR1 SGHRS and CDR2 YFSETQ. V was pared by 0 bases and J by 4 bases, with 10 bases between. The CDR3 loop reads CASSLALASETQYF. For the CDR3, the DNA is TGCGCCAGCAGCTTGGCATTAGCGTCAGAGACCCAGTACTTC.